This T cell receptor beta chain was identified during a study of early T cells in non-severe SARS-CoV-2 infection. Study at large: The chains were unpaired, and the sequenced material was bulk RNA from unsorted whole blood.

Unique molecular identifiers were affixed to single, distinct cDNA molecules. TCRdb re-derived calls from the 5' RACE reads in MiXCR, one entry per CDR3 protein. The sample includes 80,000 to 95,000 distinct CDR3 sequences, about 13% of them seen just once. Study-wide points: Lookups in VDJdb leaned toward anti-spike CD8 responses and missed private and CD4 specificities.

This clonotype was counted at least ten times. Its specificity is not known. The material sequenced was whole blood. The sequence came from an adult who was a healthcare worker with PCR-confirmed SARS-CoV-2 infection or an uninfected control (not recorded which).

CDR3 DNA sequence: TGCAGCGTTGGTCGACAGGGAATCTATGGCTACACCTTC. This gives the protein CSVGRQGIYGYTF. The gene calls are TRBV29-1 and TRBJ1-2, with 7 positions matching TRBD1. The CDR3 length is 13 residues. V lost 4 bases, J lost 4 bases, and 6 bases stayed unmatched. CDR1 is SQVTM, CDR2 ANQGSEA, per germline.